What follows are 19 T cell receptor beta chains derived from one specimen sequenced in a study of blood T cells in healthy people across ages. The second PCR ran roughly 6 to 12 cycles with a sample-barcoded 5' primer and J-beta primers. Each CDR3 protein is one row after TCRdb ran MiXCR on the 5' RACE reads. Of 600,000 to 900,000 distinct CDR3 sequences in the sample, roughly 24% were seen once. This sample also belongs to another study, concerning T cells of mothers and their children.

Sequenced: blood. These receptors came from a boy younger than 18 in good health.

This chain joins TRBV12-5 and TRBJ1-5; D might be TRBD1 (5 bases). V was cut by 0 bases and J by 3 bases, with 12 bases left in between. Germline V CDR1 and CDR2: LGHNT, FRNRAP. The length of the CDR3 is 16 residues. The DNA of the CDR3 is TGTGCTAGTGGTTTGGTACTGGGACGGTCCAATCAGCCCCAGCATTTT. Amino acid sequence: CASGLVLGRSNQPQHF. The full variable domain, in which reference TRBV12-5 and TRBJ1-5 provide the parts outside the CDR3, is DARVTQTPRHKVTEMGQEVTMRCQPILGHNTVFWYRQTMMQGLELLAYFRNRAPLDDSGMPKDRFSAEMPDATLATLKIQPSEPRDSAVYFCASGLVLGRSNQPQHFGDGTRLSIL.

This chain connects TRBV5-1 to TRBJ1-4, with D possibly being TRBD1 (6 bases). CDR1 SGHRS and CDR2 YFSETQ come from the germline V gene. V was trimmed by 2 bases and J by 8 bases, leaving 13 bases between them. CDR3 length equals 14 residues. The CDR3 protein is CASSFGEGEEKLFF. CDR3 coding DNA: TGCGCCAGCAGCTTCGGGGAGGGGGAGGAAAAACTGTTTTTT.

Regarding this clonotype: One junction end does not reproduce the germline sequence, and a read error may be involved. This chain uses TRBV2 with TRBJ2-5; 7 positions match TRBD1. This CDR3 is built from 14 residues. Per germline, CDR1 SNHLY and CDR2 FYNNEI. The CDR3 region is CASSLTGMEETQSF. CDR3 nucleotide sequence: TGTGCCAGCAGTTTGACAGGGATGGAGGAGACCCAGTCCTTC.

This chain joins TRBV2 and TRBJ1-1; D not certain. CDR3 length equals 13 residues. V was pared by 9 bases and J by 0 bases, with 11 bases between. The germline V gene encodes CDR1 SNHLY and CDR2 FYNNEI. CDR3 sequence: CASKSGLNTEAFF. CDR3 nucleotide sequence: TGTGCCAGTAAGTCCGGCCTGAACACTGAAGCTTTCTTT.

There are a few counts of this clonotype. The chain employs TRBV6-6 and TRBJ2-1, with 11 positions matching TRBD2. This CDR3 spans 15 amino acids. V trimming: 4 bases; J trimming: 8 bases; junction bases outside the gene matches: 7. Germline-derived CDR1 and CDR2 are MNHNY and SVGAGI (reference sequence). The CDR3 sequence: CASSLFSGGADEQFF. CDR3 bases: TGTGCCAGCAGTTTATTTAGCGGGGGGGCCGATGAGCAGTTCTTC.

The CDR3 DNA follows: TGTGCCAGCAGCCCAAGGGGCGGCAGGTTCGGTGAGCAGTTCTTC. Amino acid sequence: CASSPRGGRFGEQFF. This chain links TRBV7-2 with TRBJ2-1; tentative D call: TRBD1 (5 bases). Per the germline V gene, CDR1 is SGHTA and CDR2 is FQGNSA. The CDR3 has 15 amino acids. V was shortened by 5 bases and J by 9 bases, with 20 bases between the two germline ends. The whole variable domain, filled in from reference TRBV7-2 and TRBJ2-1, reads GAGVSQSPSNKVTEKGKDVELRCDPISGHTALYWYRQSLGQGLEFLIYFQGNSAPDKSGLPSDRFSAERTGGSVSTLTIQRTQQEDSAVYLCASSPRGGRFGEQFFGPGTRLTVL.

The V gene is TRBV7-2, the J gene TRBJ1-1; no definite D call. The CDR3 runs 15 residues. The germline CDR1 and CDR2 sequences are SGHTA and FQGNSA. V lost 0 bases, J lost 3 bases, and 11 bases lay in between. The CDR3 coding sequence is TGTGCCAGCAGCTTAGCCCCTGAGAGAGACACTGAAGCTTTCTTT. Translated, it gives CASSLAPERDTEAFF.

This clonotype has a handful of counts. This chain uses TRBV7-9 with TRBJ2-3; TRBD2 agrees at 7 bases. CDR3 length: 15 amino acids. Germline lookup yields CDR1 SEHNR and CDR2 FQNEAQ (reference sequence). Trimming at V came to 5 bases and at J to 1 base, leaving 6 bases not matched to a gene. The CDR3 protein is CASSLPRGGTDTQYF. In DNA form, the CDR3 reads TGTGCCAGCAGCCTCCCCCGGGGGGGCACAGATACGCAGTATTTT.

This chain joins TRBV29-1 and TRBJ2-5; possible D gene TRBD1, 5 bases. Germline V gives CDR1 SQVTM, CDR2 ANQGSEA. This CDR3 has 12 residues. The V gene lost 3 bases and the J gene lost 7 bases, with 12 bases spanning the gap. The CDR3 sequence: CSVEGRPGTQYF. Here the CDR3 DNA reads TGCAGCGTTGAGGGGCGCCCAGGGACCCAGTACTTC. The whole variable domain, remainder taken from reference TRBV29-1 and TRBJ2-5, is SAVISQKPSRDICQRGTSLTIQCQVDSQVTMMFWYRQQPGQSLTLIATANQGSEATYESGFVIDKFPISRPNLTFSTLTVSNMSPEDSSIYLCSVEGRPGTQYFGPGTRLLVL.

The V gene is TRBV7-2, the J gene TRBJ2-5; D ambiguous. This CDR3 has 13 residues. Germline V gives CDR1 SGHTA, CDR2 FQGNSA. V was cut by 6 bases and J by 5 bases, with 13 bases left in between. CDR3 region: CASSFEQRETQYF. CDR3 bases: TGTGCCAGCAGTTTCGAACAACGGGAGACCCAGTACTTC.

This chain uses TRBV2 with TRBJ1-5; 7 nucleotides agree with TRBD1. There are 13 residues in the CDR3. The J segment lost 5 bases and the V segment lost 6 bases, leaving 4 bases of the junction unmatched. Germline assignment: CDR1 SNHLY and CDR2 FYNNEI. Here the CDR3 DNA reads TGTGCCAGCAGCCCGGGACAGTATCAGCCCCAGCATTTT. Its protein product is CASSPGQYQPQHF.

This clonotype was counted a few times. V gene TRBV5-1 combines with J gene TRBJ2-4, with D hard to call. V was pared by 0 bases and J by 0 bases, with 10 bases between. This CDR3 has 16 amino acids. Germline CDR1 SGHRS, CDR2 YFSETQ. The DNA of the CDR3 is TGCGCCAGCAGCTTGGTATGGGGATTAGCCAAAAACATTCAGTACTTC. The encoded protein is CASSLVWGLAKNIQYF.

This clonotype was detected a few times. This rearrangement joins TRBV11-2 to TRBJ2-7; D is possibly TRBD2 (6 bases). The DNA matches TRBJ2-1 better at its end, which makes the J call doubtful. CDR3 length: 13 residues. Germline assignment: CDR1 SGHAT and CDR2 FQNNGV. CDR3 protein: CASSVSTSSGQFF. In nucleotides, the CDR3 is TGTGCCAGCAGCGTATCGACTAGTTCGGGGCAGTTCTTC.

This clonotype was seen a handful of times. The chain couples TRBV7-9 to TRBJ1-4; D gene ambiguous. V lost 4 bases to trimming and J lost 2 bases, with 11 bases between them. This CDR3 has 15 amino acids. CDR1 is SEHNR and CDR2 is FQNEAQ in the germline V gene (reference sequence). The CDR3 DNA reads as TGTGCCAGCAGCTCCTGGGGAACGACTAATGAAAAACTGTTTTTT. Its protein product is CASSSWGTTNEKLFF.

This clonotype was recorded a few times. J is TRBJ1-5 and V is TRBV15, with 8 bases lining up with TRBD1. The CDR3 length is 14 residues. Germline CDR1 is LNHNV and CDR2 is YYDKDF (reference sequence). J gave up 4 bases and V 8 bases, and 7 bases lay outside the gene matches. CDR3 amino acids: CATDAGGWNQPQHF. The CDR3 region has the DNA TGTGCCACCGATGCAGGGGGCTGGAATCAGCCCCAGCATTTT.

This clonotype came up a few times. V gene TRBV29-1 combines with J gene TRBJ2-1, with 8 bases lining up with TRBD1. The CDR3 is 15 residues long. Germline V gives CDR1 SQVTM, CDR2 ANQGSEA. V trimming: 7 bases; J trimming: 6 bases; junction bases outside the gene matches: 14. The DNA for the CDR3 is TGCAGCGCCAAATACCAAATCACAGGGGGCAATGAGCAGTTCTTC. It codes for CSAKYQITGGNEQFF.

The gene calls are TRBV12-3 or TRBV12-4 and TRBJ2-4; D not resolved. The CDR3 contains 16 residues. Deletions cut 5 bases from V and 6 bases from J, with 20 bases between. CDR3: CASSHGLVTWTNIQYF. The CDR3, as DNA: TGTGCCAGCAGTCACGGGTTGGTCACCTGGACAAACATTCAGTACTTC.

A few counts support this clonotype. The chain couples TRBV6-5 to TRBJ2-7; 8 bases are shared with TRBD2. The J call may not be correct, given that the DNA end is closer to TRBJ2-1. The CDR3 runs to 13 residues. From germline, CDR1 is MNHEY and CDR2 SVGAGI. This CDR3 is CASSRTSRNEQFF. As DNA, the CDR3 is TGTGCCAGCAGCCGGACTAGCAGAAATGAGCAGTTCTTC.

This clonotype was seen a few times. The genes are TRBV20-1 and TRBJ1-3; D uncertain. CDR1 DFQATT and CDR2 SNEGSKA come from the germline V gene (reference sequence). The CDR3 runs to 14 residues. The V end was cut by 1 base, the J end by 2 bases, with 9 bases between. The CDR3: CSARGADPGNTIYF. The CDR3 DNA is TGCAGTGCTAGAGGCGCAGATCCTGGAAACACCATATATTTT.